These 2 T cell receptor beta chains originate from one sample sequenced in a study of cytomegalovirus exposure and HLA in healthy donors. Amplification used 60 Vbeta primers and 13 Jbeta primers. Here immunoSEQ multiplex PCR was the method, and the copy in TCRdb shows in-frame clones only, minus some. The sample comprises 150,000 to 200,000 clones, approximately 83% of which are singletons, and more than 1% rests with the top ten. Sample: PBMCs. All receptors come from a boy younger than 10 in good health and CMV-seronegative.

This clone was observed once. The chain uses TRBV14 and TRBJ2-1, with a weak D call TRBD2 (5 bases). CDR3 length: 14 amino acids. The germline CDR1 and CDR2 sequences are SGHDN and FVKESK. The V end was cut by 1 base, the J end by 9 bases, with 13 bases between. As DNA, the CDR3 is TGTGCCAGCAGCCAAGCTAGCCGGGTATCTGAGCAGTTCTTC. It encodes CASSQASRVSEQFF.

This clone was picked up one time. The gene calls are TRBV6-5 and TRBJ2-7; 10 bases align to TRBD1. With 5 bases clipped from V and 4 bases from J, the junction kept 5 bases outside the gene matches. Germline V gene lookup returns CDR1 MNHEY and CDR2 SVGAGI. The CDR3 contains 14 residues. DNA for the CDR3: TGTGCCAGCAGTGTCCGACAGGGGGCTTACGAGCAGTACGTC. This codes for CASSVRQGAYEQYV.